This T cell receptor (beta chain) was recovered during a study of PD-L1 blockade in urothelial cancer. Sequencing was performed with immunoSEQ multiplex PCR; in TCRdb, only in-frame clones are kept and a portion is missing. The sample holds 70,000 to 80,000 clones; roughly 80% are singletons and the top ten take approximately 7.1%. Time point here: pretreatment peripheral blood. Disease in patients was locally advanced or metastatic urothelial carcinoma. Each individual provided 1 to 8 samples (taken pretreatment and on-treatment). Per germline, CDR1 SNHLY and CDR2 FYNNEI. V shed 6 bases and J shed 6 bases, with 14 bases lying between them. The CDR3 length is 13 residues.

The receptor's source is a man aged 35 to 55 with urothelial cancer. The chain recombines TRBV2 with TRBJ2-5, with D perhaps TRBD2 (6 bases). This specimen consisted of PBMCs, obtained around atezolizumab (anti-PD-L1) treatment. The CDR3 loop is CASSGGAGQTQYF. The CDR3 DNA reads as TGTGCCAGCAGCGGGGGTGCCGGACAGACCCAGTACTTC.